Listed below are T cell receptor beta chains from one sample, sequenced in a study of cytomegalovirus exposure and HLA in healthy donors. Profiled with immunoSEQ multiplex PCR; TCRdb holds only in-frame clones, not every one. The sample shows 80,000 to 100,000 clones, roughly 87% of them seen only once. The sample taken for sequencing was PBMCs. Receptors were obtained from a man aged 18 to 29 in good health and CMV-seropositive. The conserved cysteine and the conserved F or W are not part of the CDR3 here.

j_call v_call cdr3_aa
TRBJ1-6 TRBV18 ASSPPVRDSVL
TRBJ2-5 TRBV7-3 ASSLGRGYQETQY
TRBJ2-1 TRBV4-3 ASSQGLAGSYNEQF
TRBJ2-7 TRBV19 ASSGGQGLLREQY
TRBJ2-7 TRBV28 ASSLWSTSGSTYEQY
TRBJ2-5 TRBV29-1 SVERRTSGYQETQY
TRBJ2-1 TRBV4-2 ASSRGHEQF
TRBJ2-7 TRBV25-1 ASNKAGTSGRAEQY
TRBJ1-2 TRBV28 ASRSKGDGRYT
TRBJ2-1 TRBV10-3 AISESLGANEQF
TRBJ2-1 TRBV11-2 ASSVVNYEQF
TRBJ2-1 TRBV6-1 AGGTSGNEQF
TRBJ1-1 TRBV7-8 ASSPAGANTEAF
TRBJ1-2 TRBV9 ASSIGTGANYGYT
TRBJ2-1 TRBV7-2 ASSHPHGNEQF
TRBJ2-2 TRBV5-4 ASSLTSGVGELF
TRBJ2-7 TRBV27 ASSPRGSGEQY
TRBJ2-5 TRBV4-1 ASSLVAGVETQY
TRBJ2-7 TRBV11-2 ASSLGRGYEQY